The clone carrying this TCR beta chain was detected a few times. Its antigen is undetermined. The data stem from a study of identical twins. Study conclusions and caveats: The models gave estimates that fell short of the out-of-frame TCR alpha sharing seen in monozygotic twins.

In germline, CDR1 is MNHEY, CDR2 SVGEGT. Trimming removed 2 bases at V and 2 bases at J, with 25 bases between. The CDR3 extends over 19 amino acids. TCRdb independently ran MiXCR on the 5' RACE reads; one entry per CDR3 protein. The table lists around 680,000 distinct CDR3 sequences, about 9.4% of them singletons, with about 0.98% in the top ten. This sample was shared with a second study, whose subject was yellow fever vaccine responses in identical twins.

Sequenced material: PBMCs. This TCR was recovered from a woman aged 18-29 years in good health. This rearrangement joins TRBV6-2 or TRBV6-3 to TRBJ2-7, with D possibly being TRBD2 (6 bases). The CDR3 region has the DNA TGTGCCAGCAGTTACAAGGGCATGGCGGTCGCGGGAATCACCTACGAGCAGTACTTC. Protein: CASSYKGMAVAGITYEQYF.